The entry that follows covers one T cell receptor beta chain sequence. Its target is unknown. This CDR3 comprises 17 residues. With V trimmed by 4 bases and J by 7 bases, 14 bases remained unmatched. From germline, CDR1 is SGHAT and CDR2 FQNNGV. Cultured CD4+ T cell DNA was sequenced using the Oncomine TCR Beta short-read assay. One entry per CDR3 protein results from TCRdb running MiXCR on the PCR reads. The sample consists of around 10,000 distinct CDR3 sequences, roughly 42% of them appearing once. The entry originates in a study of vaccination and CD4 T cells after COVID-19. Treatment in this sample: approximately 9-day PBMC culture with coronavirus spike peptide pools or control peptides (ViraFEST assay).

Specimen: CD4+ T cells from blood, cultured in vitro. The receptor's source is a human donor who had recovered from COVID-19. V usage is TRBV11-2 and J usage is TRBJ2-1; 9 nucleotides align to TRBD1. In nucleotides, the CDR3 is TGTGCCAGCAGCTCAGGGGTGTGGGACAGGGACCGAAATGAGCAGTTCTTC. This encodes CASSSGVWDRDRNEQFF.